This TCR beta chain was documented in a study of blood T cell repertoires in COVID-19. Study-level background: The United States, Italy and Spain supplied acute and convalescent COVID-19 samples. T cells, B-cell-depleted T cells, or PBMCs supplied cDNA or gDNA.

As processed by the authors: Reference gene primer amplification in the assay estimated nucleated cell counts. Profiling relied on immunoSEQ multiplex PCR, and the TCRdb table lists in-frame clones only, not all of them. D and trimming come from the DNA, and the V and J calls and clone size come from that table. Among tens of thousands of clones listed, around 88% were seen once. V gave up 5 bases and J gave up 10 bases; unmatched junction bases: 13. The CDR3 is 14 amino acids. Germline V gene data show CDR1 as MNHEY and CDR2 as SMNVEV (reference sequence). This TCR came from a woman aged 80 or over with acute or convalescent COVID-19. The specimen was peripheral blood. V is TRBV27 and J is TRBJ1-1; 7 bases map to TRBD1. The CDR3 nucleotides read TGTGCCAGCAGTGAACGGTCGACAGGGTCCGCAGCTTTCTTT. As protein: CASSERSTGSAAFF.